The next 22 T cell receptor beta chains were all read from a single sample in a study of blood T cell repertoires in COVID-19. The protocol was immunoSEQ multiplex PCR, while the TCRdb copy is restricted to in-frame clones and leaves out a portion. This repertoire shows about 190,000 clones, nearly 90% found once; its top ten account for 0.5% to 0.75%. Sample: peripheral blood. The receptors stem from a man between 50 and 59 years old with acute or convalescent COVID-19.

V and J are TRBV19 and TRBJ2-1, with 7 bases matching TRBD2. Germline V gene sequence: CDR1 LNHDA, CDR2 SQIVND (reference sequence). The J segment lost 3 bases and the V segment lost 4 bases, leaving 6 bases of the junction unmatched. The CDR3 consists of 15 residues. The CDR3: CASSTVGGDYNEQFF. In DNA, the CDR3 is TGTGCCAGTAGTACGGTGGGAGGGGACTACAATGAGCAGTTCTTC.

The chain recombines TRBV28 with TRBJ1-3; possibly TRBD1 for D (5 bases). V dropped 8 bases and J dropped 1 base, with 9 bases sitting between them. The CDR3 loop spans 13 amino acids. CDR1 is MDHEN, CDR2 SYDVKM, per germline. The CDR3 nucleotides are TGTGCCAGCGGGGGGGAATCTGGAAACACCATATATTTT. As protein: CASGGESGNTIYF.

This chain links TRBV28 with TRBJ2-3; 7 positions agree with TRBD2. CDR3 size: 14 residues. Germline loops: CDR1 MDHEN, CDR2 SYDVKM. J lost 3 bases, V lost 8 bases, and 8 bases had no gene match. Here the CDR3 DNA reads TGTGCCAGCGAAACGGGCGGGAGAACAGATACGCAGTATTTT. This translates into CASETGGRTDTQYF.

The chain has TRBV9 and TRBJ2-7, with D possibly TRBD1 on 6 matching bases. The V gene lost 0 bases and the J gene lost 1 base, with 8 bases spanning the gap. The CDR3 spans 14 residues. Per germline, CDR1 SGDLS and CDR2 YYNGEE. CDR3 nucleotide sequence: TGTGCCAGCAGCGTAGACAGGGCATCCTACGAGCAGTACTTC. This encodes CASSVDRASYEQYF.

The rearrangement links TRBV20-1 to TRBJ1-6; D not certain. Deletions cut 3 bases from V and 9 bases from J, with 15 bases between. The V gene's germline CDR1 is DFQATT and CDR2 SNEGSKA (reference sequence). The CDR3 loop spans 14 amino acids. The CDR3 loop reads CSASPTGWGSPLHF. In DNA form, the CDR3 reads TGCAGTGCTAGTCCTACGGGGTGGGGTTCACCCCTCCACTTT.

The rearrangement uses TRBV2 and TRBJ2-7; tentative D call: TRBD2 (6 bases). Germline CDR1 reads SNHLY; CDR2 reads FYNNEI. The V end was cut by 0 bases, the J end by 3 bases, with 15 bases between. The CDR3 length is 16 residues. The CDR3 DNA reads TGTGCCAGCAGTGAAGCTCGGCTAGCGATGGACTACGAGCAGTACTTC. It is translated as CASSEARLAMDYEQYF.

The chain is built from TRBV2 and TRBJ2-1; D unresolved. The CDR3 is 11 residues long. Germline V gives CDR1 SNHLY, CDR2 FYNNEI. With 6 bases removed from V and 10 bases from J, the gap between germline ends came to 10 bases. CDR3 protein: CASSVAWEQFF. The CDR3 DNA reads TGTGCCAGCAGCGTAGCATGGGAGCAGTTCTTC.

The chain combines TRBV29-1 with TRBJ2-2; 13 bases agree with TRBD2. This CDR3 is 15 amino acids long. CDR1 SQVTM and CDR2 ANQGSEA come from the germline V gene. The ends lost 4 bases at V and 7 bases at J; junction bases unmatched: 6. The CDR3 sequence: CSVGTSGRGDGELFF. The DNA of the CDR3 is TGCAGCGTTGGGACTAGCGGGAGAGGGGACGGGGAGCTGTTTTTT.

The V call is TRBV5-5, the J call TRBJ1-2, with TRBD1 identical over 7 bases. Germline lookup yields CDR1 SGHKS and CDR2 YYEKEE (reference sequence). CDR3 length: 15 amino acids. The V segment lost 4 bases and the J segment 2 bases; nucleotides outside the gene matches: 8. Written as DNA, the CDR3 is TGTGCCAGCAGCCCCACTGGACAGGTGAACTATGGCTACACCTTC. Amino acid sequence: CASSPTGQVNYGYTF.

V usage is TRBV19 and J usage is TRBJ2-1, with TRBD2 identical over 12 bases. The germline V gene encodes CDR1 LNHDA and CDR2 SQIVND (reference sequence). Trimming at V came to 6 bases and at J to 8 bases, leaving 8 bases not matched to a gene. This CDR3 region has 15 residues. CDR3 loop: CASRKTSGSIDEQFF. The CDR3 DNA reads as TGTGCCAGTAGAAAGACTAGCGGGAGTATCGATGAGCAGTTCTTC.

The CDR3 sequence is CAWSEKTTLAGWGYEQYV. CDR3 bases: TGTGCCTGGAGTGAGAAAACGACCCTAGCGGGGTGGGGGTACGAGCAGTACGTC. The chain recombines TRBV30 with TRBJ2-7; 9 bases align to TRBD2. The germline V gene encodes CDR1 GTSNPN and CDR2 SVGIG (reference sequence). V lost 1 base, J lost 4 bases, and 17 bases stayed unmatched. The CDR3 is made up of 18 amino acids.

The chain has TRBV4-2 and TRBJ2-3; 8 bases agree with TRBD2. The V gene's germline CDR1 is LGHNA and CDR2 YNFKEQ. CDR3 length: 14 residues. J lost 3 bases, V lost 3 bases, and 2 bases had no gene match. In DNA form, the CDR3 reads TGTGCCAGCAGCCAGACGGGAGGGACAGATACGCAGTATTTT. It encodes CASSQTGGTDTQYF.

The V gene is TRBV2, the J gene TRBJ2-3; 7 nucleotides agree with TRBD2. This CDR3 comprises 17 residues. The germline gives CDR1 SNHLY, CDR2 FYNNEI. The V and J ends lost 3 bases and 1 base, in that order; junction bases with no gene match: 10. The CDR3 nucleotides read TGTGCCAGCAGTGAGGCTAGCGGAGGAGGAGGCACAGATACGCAGTATTTT. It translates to CASSEASGGGGTDTQYF. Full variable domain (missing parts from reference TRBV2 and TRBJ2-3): EPEVTQTPSHQVTQMGQEVILRCVPISNHLYFYWYRQILGQKVEFLVSFYNNEISEKSEIFDDQFSVERPDGSNFTLKIRSTKLEDSAMYFCASSEASGGGGTDTQYFGPGTRLTVL.

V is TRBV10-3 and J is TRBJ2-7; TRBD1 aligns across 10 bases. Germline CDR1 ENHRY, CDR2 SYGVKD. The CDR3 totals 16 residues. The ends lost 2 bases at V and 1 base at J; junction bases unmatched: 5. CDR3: CAISETPGQGSYEQYF. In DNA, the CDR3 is TGTGCCATCAGTGAGACCCCGGGACAGGGGTCCTACGAGCAGTACTTC.

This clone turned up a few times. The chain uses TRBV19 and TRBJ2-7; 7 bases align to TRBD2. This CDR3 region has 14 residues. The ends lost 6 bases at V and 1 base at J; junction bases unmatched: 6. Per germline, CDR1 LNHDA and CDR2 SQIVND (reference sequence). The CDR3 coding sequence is TGTGCCAGTAGCCGCGGGAGTTGGTCCTACGAGCAGTACTTC. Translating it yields CASSRGSWSYEQYF.

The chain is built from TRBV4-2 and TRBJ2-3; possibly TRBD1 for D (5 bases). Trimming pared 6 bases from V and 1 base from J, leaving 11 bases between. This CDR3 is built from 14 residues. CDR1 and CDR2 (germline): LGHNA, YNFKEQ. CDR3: CASRGHVGTDTQYF. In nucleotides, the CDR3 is TGTGCCAGCAGGGGGCATGTGGGCACAGATACGCAGTATTTT.

DNA for the CDR3: TGTGCCAGCAGCGAGGGACTCCAGCGGGAGCCAGATACGCAGTATTTT. Its translation is CASSEGLQREPDTQYF. This rearrangement joins TRBV21-1 to TRBJ2-3; the tabulated D call, TRBD2, remains unverified against the DNA. TRBV21-1 is a documented pseudogene. The CDR3 extends over 16 amino acids.

The CDR3 DNA reads TGTGCCAGCAGCCCGGGATCTACCCAGGGAGGAGAGCAGTACTTC. Encoded protein: CASSPGSTQGGEQYF. The chain recombines TRBV3-1 (or the pseudogene TRBV3-2) with TRBJ2-7, with D perhaps TRBD2 (6 bases). V dropped 4 bases and J dropped 7 bases, with 20 bases sitting between them. The germline gives CDR1 LGHDT, CDR2 YNNKEL (reference sequence). This CDR3 region has 15 residues.

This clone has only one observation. DNA of the CDR3: TGTGCCAGCATTTCCCCAGCGGGAGTCGGCGAGCAGTACTTC. Protein sequence: CASISPAGVGEQYF. The chain combines TRBV28 with TRBJ2-7; 8 bases map to TRBD2. The CDR3 is 14 amino acids. Trimming removed 7 bases from V and 6 bases from J; junction bases left unmatched: 11. Germline CDR1 MDHEN, CDR2 SYDVKM. The whole variable domain, filled in from reference TRBV28 and TRBJ2-7, reads DVKVTQSSRYLVKRTGEKVFLECVQDMDHENMFWYRQDPGLGLRLIYFSYDVKMKEKGDIPEGYSVSREKKERFSLILESASTNQTSMYLCASISPAGVGEQYFGPGTRLTVT.

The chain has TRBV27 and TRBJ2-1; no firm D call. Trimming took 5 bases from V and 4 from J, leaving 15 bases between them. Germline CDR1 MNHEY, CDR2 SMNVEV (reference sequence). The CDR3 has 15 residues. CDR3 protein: CASSRSYTGYNEQFF. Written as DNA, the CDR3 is TGTGCCAGCAGTCGCAGCTACACGGGTTACAATGAGCAGTTCTTC.

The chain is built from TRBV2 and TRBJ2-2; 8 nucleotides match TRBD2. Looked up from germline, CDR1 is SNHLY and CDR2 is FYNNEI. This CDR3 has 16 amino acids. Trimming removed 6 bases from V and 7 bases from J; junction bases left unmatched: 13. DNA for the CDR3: TGTGCCAGCAGCGCCCCTGGAGCGGGAGTGTACGGGGAGCTGTTTTTT. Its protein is CASSAPGAGVYGELFF.

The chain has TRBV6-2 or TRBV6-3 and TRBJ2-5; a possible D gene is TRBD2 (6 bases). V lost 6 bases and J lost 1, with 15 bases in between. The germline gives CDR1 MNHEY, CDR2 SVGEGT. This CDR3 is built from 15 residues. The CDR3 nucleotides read TGTGCCAGCAGCCCAAGTACTAGCCGCCAAGAGACCCAGTACTTC. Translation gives CASSPSTSRQETQYF.